Presented here are 29 T cell receptor beta chains from one specimen sequenced in a study of shared clonotypes between healthy human individuals. The data were produced by immunoSEQ multiplex PCR, yet TCRdb's version contains in-frame clones alone and is incomplete. The sample consists of about 1 million clones, roughly 70% of them appearing once. Sequencing input: memory CD4+ T cells sorted from blood. Subset in this sample: CD45RA-negative fraction. All receptors derive from a man aged 18 to 30 in good health.

This sequence joins TRBV2 and TRBJ1-6; 8 positions match TRBD1. CDR3 length: 16 residues. The trim removed 3 bases at V and 10 bases at J, leaving 11 bases unmatched. Germline CDR1 and CDR2: SNHLY and FYNNEI. CDR3 coding DNA: TGTGCCAGCAGTGAGTCTCGAGGGACAGGTGACTCACCCCTCCACTTT. This gives the protein CASSESRGTGDSPLHF.

There are a few counts of this clone. The rearrangement joins TRBV6-1 to TRBJ1-2; possible D gene TRBD1, 5 bases. The germline CDR1 and CDR2 sequences are MNHNS and SASEGT. CDR3 size: 12 residues. Trimming shortened V by 7 bases and J by 3 bases, and 9 bases separated the two germline ends. CDR3 sequence: CASKVRDYGYTF. The CDR3 nucleotides are TGTGCCAGCAAGGTCAGGGACTATGGCTACACCTTC.

J is TRBJ1-2 and V is TRBV20-1; D uncertain. This CDR3 is built from 11 residues. Germline V gene sequence: CDR1 DFQATT, CDR2 SNEGSKA (reference sequence). V lost 3 bases, J lost 4 bases, and 6 bases lay in between. CDR3 sequence: CSARTPYGYTF. The CDR3 region has the DNA TGCAGTGCTAGGACGCCCTATGGCTACACCTTC.

This clone has a handful of counts. In the same sample, other DNA sequences code for this CDR3. CDR3 loop: CASSLSAATYEQYF. The DNA for the CDR3 is TGCGCCAGCAGCTTGTCTGCCGCCACCTACGAGCAGTACTTC. The V and J genes are TRBV5-1 and TRBJ2-7, with D unresolved. Germline-derived CDR1 and CDR2 are SGHRS and YFSETQ. Trimming shortened V by 1 base and J by 2 bases, and 10 bases separated the two germline ends. The CDR3 has 14 residues.

The chain combines TRBV6-1 with TRBJ2-7; D is possibly TRBD2 (5 bases). The CDR3 sequence is 13 residues long. Germline V lookup: CDR1 MNHNS, CDR2 SASEGT. V gave up 4 bases and J gave up 3 bases, with 10 bases separating them. CDR3 sequence (DNA): TGTGCCAGCAGTGGGGAAGGACTCTACGAGCAGTACTTC. This encodes CASSGEGLYEQYF.

With regard to this clone: It may be a read error: a sequence one base away is much more abundant. This chain uses TRBV7-6 with TRBJ2-5; no clear D. Looked up from germline, CDR1 is SGHVS and CDR2 is FNYEAQ. V lost 1 base, J lost 2 bases, and 2 bases lay in between. CDR3 length: 12 residues. Here the CDR3 DNA reads TGTGCCAGCAGCTTAGAGCAAGAGACCCAGTACTTC. Translating gives CASSLEQETQYF.

The chain recombines TRBV5-4 with TRBJ1-5; unclear D gene. The CDR3 spans 15 residues. Deletions cut 0 bases from V and 4 bases from J, with 11 bases between. Germline V gene data show CDR1 as SGHNT and CDR2 as YYREEE (reference sequence). As DNA, the CDR3 is TGTGCCAGCAGCTTGGTACCAGGCCAAAATCAGCCCCAGCATTTT. Its translation is CASSLVPGQNQPQHF.

The chain links TRBV18 to TRBJ2-1; TRBD1 agrees at 11 bases. The V and J ends lost 6 bases and 4 bases, in that order; junction bases with no gene match: 5. CDR1 is KGHSH and CDR2 is LQKENI in the germline V gene. This CDR3 has 15 amino acids. The CDR3 loop is CASSRTGGGYNEQFF. The CDR3, as DNA: TGTGCCAGCTCCCGGACAGGGGGCGGGTACAATGAGCAGTTCTTC.

The V call is TRBV28, the J call TRBJ1-1, with 9 bases lining up with TRBD1. V lost 8 bases to trimming and J lost 11 bases; unmatched junction nucleotides: 18. From germline, CDR1 is MDHEN and CDR2 SYDVKM. The CDR3 is 15 residues long. The DNA for the CDR3 is TGTGCCAGCGTTCCGTCCGGGACAGGGCCAGAATTGGCTTTCTTT. Protein product: CASVPSGTGPELAFF.

The chain links TRBV2 to TRBJ1-2; a possible D gene is TRBD1 (6 bases). This CDR3 region has 15 residues. V lost 3 bases and J 4 bases, leaving 15 bases between the germline ends. Per germline, CDR1 SNHLY and CDR2 FYNNEI. Written as DNA, the CDR3 is TGTGCCAGCAGTGAGGTCGCTGGGGGGGCCTATGGCTACACCTTC. Translated: CASSEVAGGAYGYTF.

The gene calls are TRBV5-1 and TRBJ2-3; 8 bases agree with TRBD1. J gave up 6 bases and V 1 base, and 13 bases lay outside the gene matches. The V gene's germline CDR1 is SGHRS and CDR2 YFSETQ. CDR3 length: 17 amino acids. CDR3 region: CASSLTSGTGAWDTQYF. CDR3 nucleotide sequence: TGCGCCAGCAGCTTGACATCCGGGACAGGCGCTTGGGATACGCAGTATTTT.

The chain combines TRBV6-5 with TRBJ2-7; D is tentatively TRBD1 or TRBD2 (5 bases each). Between the trimmed V and J ends, which lost 3 bases and 6 bases, there was a span of 12 bases. The CDR3 is 13 residues long. Germline CDR1 MNHEY, CDR2 SVGAGI. CDR3 protein: CASSYLGESEQYF. The CDR3 DNA reads as TGTGCCAGCAGTTATCTAGGGGAGAGCGAGCAGTACTTC.

The chain is built from TRBV27 and TRBJ2-7; 7 bases align to TRBD2. J was trimmed by 2 bases and V by 5 bases; bases with no gene match: 9. This CDR3 comprises 15 residues. The germline V gene has CDR1 MNHEY and CDR2 SMNVEV (reference sequence). The CDR3 region is CASSPIGGVTYEQYF. In DNA, the CDR3 is TGTGCCAGCAGTCCCATTGGGGGGGTCACCTACGAGCAGTACTTC.

The chain uses TRBV11-2 and TRBJ1-2; possible D gene TRBD1, 5 bases. With 1 base removed from V and 4 bases from J, the gap between germline ends came to 7 bases. This CDR3 is built from 13 residues. In germline, CDR1 is SGHAT, CDR2 FQNNGV. The CDR3 nucleotides read TGTGCCAGCAGCTTAGGGGGGACCTATGGCTACACCTTC. This encodes CASSLGGTYGYTF.

The rearrangement joins TRBV7-9 to TRBJ1-5; D not certain. Trimming took 4 bases from V and 5 from J, leaving 12 bases between them. This CDR3 has 14 residues. Per the germline V gene, CDR1 is SEHNR and CDR2 is FQNEAQ (reference sequence). The CDR3 region is CASSSEELYQPQHF. CDR3 nucleotide sequence: TGTGCCAGCAGCTCAGAAGAATTGTATCAGCCCCAGCATTTT.

The chain joins TRBV30 to TRBJ1-1; D might be TRBD1 (6 bases). The germline V and J ends were trimmed by 1 base and 1 base, with 10 bases remaining between them. The germline CDR1 and CDR2 sequences are GTSNPN and SVGIG (reference sequence). The CDR3 totals 14 residues. Here the CDR3 reads CAWSAQGQNTEAFF. For the CDR3, the DNA is TGTGCCTGGAGTGCCCAGGGACAGAACACTGAAGCTTTCTTT.

V usage is TRBV5-1 and J usage is TRBJ1-2, with 10 bases identical to TRBD1. Looked up from germline, CDR1 is SGHRS and CDR2 is YFSETQ. V dropped 4 bases and J dropped 6; count of bases not matched to a gene: 9. This CDR3 contains 15 residues. The CDR3 nucleotides are TGCGCCAGCAGCCCAACCGGACAGGGGGGAAATGGCTACACCTTC. This codes for CASSPTGQGGNGYTF. The full variable domain, in which reference TRBV5-1 and TRBJ1-2 provide the parts outside the CDR3, is KAGVTQTPRYLIKTRGQQVTLSCSPISGHRSVSWYQQTPGQGLQFLFEYFSETQRNKGNFPGRFSGRQFSNSRSEMNVSTLELGDSALYLCASSPTGQGGNGYTFGSGTRLTVV.

V and J are TRBV19 and TRBJ2-7; 9 bases align to TRBD1. V trimming: 6 bases; J trimming: 4 bases; junction bases outside the gene matches: 7. The CDR3 is made up of 14 amino acids. Per germline, CDR1 LNHDA and CDR2 SQIVND (reference sequence). CDR3 residues: CASSPGTGPYEQYF. CDR3 coding DNA: TGTGCCAGTAGCCCCGGGACAGGGCCGTACGAGCAGTACTTC.

About this clone: A much larger clone lies a single base off, so this may be a read error. In the same sample, other DNA sequences code for this CDR3. This chain links TRBV30 with TRBJ1-6; no clear D gene. CDR3 length equals 13 residues. The germline V gene encodes CDR1 GTSNPN and CDR2 SVGIG (reference sequence). The CDR3 region is CACLEGRNSPLHF. The CDR3 DNA follows: TGTGCTTGCCTGGAGGGCCGGAATTCACCCCTCCACTTT.

The V and J genes are TRBV19 and TRBJ1-6; 7 bases align to TRBD1. The CDR3 length is 16 residues. In germline, CDR1 is LNHDA, CDR2 SQIVND (reference sequence). The V segment lost 2 bases and the J segment 8 bases; nucleotides outside the gene matches: 9. The CDR3 loop is CASSIPRQGGDSPLHF. The CDR3 DNA sequence: TGTGCCAGTAGTATACCGAGACAGGGAGGGGATTCACCCCTCCACTTT.

The chain has TRBV25-1 and TRBJ1-5; D not resolved. V lost 3 bases and J 8 bases, leaving 8 bases between the germline ends. The CDR3 has 12 residues. Germline V gene lookup returns CDR1 MGHDK and CDR2 SYGVNS. In DNA form, the CDR3 reads TGTGCCAGCAGTGACGGGCTCGAGCCCCAGCATTTT. It encodes CASSDGLEPQHF.

The chain joins TRBV5-1 to TRBJ2-3; weak D call: TRBD2 (5 bases). The CDR3 covers 14 residues. V lost 4 bases and J lost 4, with 13 bases in between. Germline loops: CDR1 SGHRS, CDR2 YFSETQ. This CDR3 is CASSATDGADTQYF. The CDR3 bases are TGCGCCAGCAGCGCCACCGACGGGGCAGATACGCAGTATTTT.

The rearrangement links TRBV9 to TRBJ2-7, with 7 bases aligning to TRBD2. The CDR3 is 15 amino acids. V lost 4 bases, J lost 5 bases, and 12 bases stayed unmatched. Germline CDR1 reads SGDLS; CDR2 reads YYNGEE. Written as DNA, the CDR3 is TGTGCCAGCAGCCCTAGCGGCCAGTCCTACGACGAGCAGTACTTC. Translation gives CASSPSGQSYDEQYF.

The gene calls are TRBV10-3 and TRBJ1-1; no definite D call. This CDR3 spans 12 amino acids. Germline V gene sequence: CDR1 ENHRY, CDR2 SYGVKD. With 10 bases removed from V and 0 bases from J, the gap between germline ends came to 9 bases. In DNA, the CDR3 is TGTGCCAGCGCGGGGTTGAACACTGAAGCTTTCTTT. Translated, it gives CASAGLNTEAFF.

The chain has TRBV6-1 and TRBJ2-6; 10 positions agree with TRBD1. The CDR3 extends over 18 amino acids. Looked up from germline, CDR1 is MNHNS and CDR2 is SASEGT. Germline trimming cut 2 bases from V and 5 bases from J; bases unmatched to any gene: 9. The CDR3 protein is CASSEPPGQGLRANVLTF. CDR3 coding DNA: TGTGCCAGCAGTGAACCTCCGGGACAGGGGCTGAGGGCCAACGTCCTGACTTTC.

The chain is built from TRBV7-2 and TRBJ2-7; D might be TRBD2 (5 bases). Trimming took off 2 bases at V and 3 bases at J, with 14 bases between the two ends. This CDR3 comprises 15 residues. Looked up from germline, CDR1 is SGHTA and CDR2 is FQGNSA. This CDR3 is CASSLRTGAGYEQYF. As DNA, the CDR3 is TGTGCCAGCAGCTTAAGGACGGGCGCGGGCTACGAGCAGTACTTC.

This sequence joins TRBV10-1 and TRBJ2-7; D may be TRBD1 or TRBD2 (5 bases each). Germline V lookup: CDR1 WNHNN, CDR2 SYGVQD (reference sequence). The CDR3 loop spans 16 amino acids. The ends were cut back, 6 bases at V and 2 bases at J, with 20 bases in the middle. The CDR3 sequence: CASSADNRGPTYEQYF. CDR3 DNA sequence: TGCGCCAGCAGCGCTGACAATCGGGGCCCTACCTACGAGCAGTACTTC.

The chain has TRBV5-1 and TRBJ2-7; 7 bases line up with TRBD1. The length of the CDR3 is 14 residues. V shed 3 bases and J 0 bases; nucleotides not matched to a gene: 3. Germline CDR1 is SGHRS and CDR2 is YFSETQ. CDR3 nucleotides: TGCGCCAGCAGCTCGGGGACAGTCTCCTACGAGCAGTACTTC. It yields the protein CASSSGTVSYEQYF.

This chain joins TRBV5-6 and TRBJ1-4; D may be TRBD1 (6 bases). The CDR3 has 16 residues. Germline CDR1 is SGHDT and CDR2 is YYEEEE. Trimming took off 1 base at V and 2 bases at J, with 12 bases between the two ends. The CDR3 spells CASSLTGRRTNEKLFF. In DNA form, the CDR3 reads TGTGCCAGCAGCTTGACAGGGCGGAGGACTAATGAAAAACTGTTTTTT. Filled out from reference TRBV5-6 and TRBJ1-4, the complete variable domain reads DAGVTQSPTHLIKTRGQQVTLRCSPKSGHDTVSWYQQALGQGPQFIFQYYEEEERQRGNFPDRFSGHQFPNYSSELNVNALLLGDSALYLCASSLTGRRTNEKLFFGSGTQLSVL.